This T cell receptor beta chain stems from a study of PD-1 blockade in classical Hodgkin lymphoma. This clone occurred a few times. The likely explanation is a read error, given a far larger clone one base away. There was relapse after autologous stem cell transplantation in every patient, and there was variation in brentuximab vedotin exposure. Germline lookup yields CDR1 LGHNA and CDR2 YNFKEQ. The CDR3 consists of 14 residues. V shed 0 bases and J shed 4 bases, with 9 bases lying between them. Sequencing used immunoSEQ multiplex PCR; TCRdb keeps in-frame clones, though not all of them. The sample yields about 94,000 clones, roughly 89% seen once.

The rearrangement joins TRBV4-2 to TRBJ2-5; D tentatively reads TRBD1 or TRBD2 (5 bases each). Sample: peripheral blood mononuclear cells (PBMCs), taken before the second cycle of nivolumab. This receptor was obtained from a human donor with classical Hodgkin lymphoma. This chain's CDR3 is CASSQEGDGETQYF. For the CDR3, the DNA is TGTGCCAGCAGCCAAGAGGGGGATGGAGAGACCCAGTACTTC.